The 21 T cell receptor beta chains presented below share a single source sample, sequenced in a study of blood T cell repertoires in COVID-19. Data came from immunoSEQ multiplex PCR; TCRdb stores just in-frame clones and leaves some out. The repertoire holds hundreds of thousands of clones, 85% seen once, with 10% to 15% in the top ten. Sequences were obtained from peripheral blood. Source of these receptors: a human donor in a cohort sampled during active COVID-19.

Details on this clone: Other DNA sequences in this specimen translate into the identical CDR3. The V and J genes are TRBV6-1 and TRBJ2-4; perhaps TRBD1 as D (6 bases). This CDR3 has 15 residues. Germline V lookup: CDR1 MNHNS, CDR2 SASEGT. Trimming shortened V by 2 bases and J by 4 bases, and 12 bases separated the two germline ends. CDR3 region: CASSEFGQPKNIQYF. As DNA, the CDR3 is TGTGCCAGCAGTGAATTTGGACAGCCAAAAAACATTCAGTACTTC.

The chain joins TRBV6-2 or TRBV6-3 to TRBJ2-2; no definite D call. The CDR3 loop spans 13 amino acids. Germline values: CDR1 MNHEY, CDR2 SVGEGT. V lost 6 bases, J lost 3 bases, and 8 bases lay in between. The CDR3 region has the DNA TGTGCCAGCAGCCTCCGGGACACCGGGGAGCTGTTTTTT. Protein product: CASSLRDTGELFF.

The chain uses TRBV19 and TRBJ1-2, with 7 nucleotides matching TRBD1. CDR1 and CDR2 (germline): LNHDA, SQIVND (reference sequence). With V trimmed by 6 bases and J by 4 bases, 8 bases remained unmatched. The CDR3 extends over 14 amino acids. CDR3 protein: CASSPNRGPYGYTF. Written as DNA, the CDR3 is TGTGCCAGTAGCCCCAACAGGGGCCCCTATGGCTACACCTTC.

This chain connects TRBV19 to TRBJ2-1; TRBD2 agrees at 7 bases. With 0 bases clipped from V and 4 bases from J, the junction kept 6 bases outside the gene matches. This CDR3 spans 16 amino acids. Germline loops: CDR1 LNHDA, CDR2 SQIVND (reference sequence). The CDR3 DNA is TGTGCCAGTAGTATAGATTGGGGGAGGGCTTACAATGAGCAGTTCTTC. It codes for CASSIDWGRAYNEQFF.

The rearrangement links TRBV5-1 to TRBJ1-1; 11 bases match TRBD1. Germline lookup yields CDR1 SGHRS and CDR2 YFSETQ. The CDR3 runs 15 residues. V gave up 4 bases and J gave up 8 bases; unmatched junction bases: 10. CDR3 in DNA: TGCGCCAGCAGCAGCCGGACAGGGGGCTGGGAAGAAGCTTTCTTT. Protein sequence: CASSSRTGGWEEAFF. The variable domain in full, with the rest retrieved from reference TRBV5-1 and TRBJ1-1, is KAGVTQTPRYLIKTRGQQVTLSCSPISGHRSVSWYQQTPGQGLQFLFEYFSETQRNKGNFPGRFSGRQFSNSRSEMNVSTLELGDSALYLCASSSRTGGWEEAFFGQGTRLTVV.

This clone was counted a few times. The CDR3 DNA is TGCAGCGTTGTGGGGGGGGTTGTCGGCACAGATACGCAGTATTTT. It specifies CSVVGGVVGTDTQYF. The V and J genes are TRBV29-1 and TRBJ2-3; 7 bases fit TRBD2. The ends lost 4 bases at V and 1 base at J; junction bases unmatched: 8. This CDR3 has 15 residues. Germline V lookup: CDR1 SQVTM, CDR2 ANQGSEA.

The rearrangement links TRBV2 to TRBJ2-3; 16 nucleotides align to TRBD2. The V gene end was trimmed by 7 bases and the J gene end by 3 bases; junction bases not matched to a gene: 7. Germline V CDR1 and CDR2: SNHLY, FYNNEI. The CDR3 extends over 17 amino acids. The CDR3 bases are TGTGCCAGCAATCCCGGGACTAGCGGGAGGGGGACAGATACGCAGTATTTT. Protein product: CASNPGTSGRGTDTQYF.

CDR3 residues: CATSQVELNVLTF. In DNA form, the CDR3 reads TGTGCCACCTCCCAGGTTGAGCTCAACGTCCTGACTTTC. This chain links TRBV10-3 with TRBJ2-6, with D unclear. The CDR3 contains 13 residues. V was pared by 10 bases and J by 9 bases, with 16 bases between. Germline CDR1 is ENHRY and CDR2 is SYGVKD.

This clone has only one observation. The chain has TRBV5-1 and TRBJ2-7; 9 bases are a match to TRBD2. From germline, CDR1 is SGHRS and CDR2 YFSETQ. V was clipped by 5 bases and J by 3 bases; unmatched bases: 6. The CDR3 length is 14 residues. The CDR3, as DNA: TGCGCCAGCAGGATTACTAGCGGGCTCTACGAGCAGTACTTC. The encoded protein is CASRITSGLYEQYF.

J is TRBJ2-2 and V is TRBV5-1, with D perhaps matching TRBD1 (5 bases). V was pared by 6 bases and J by 2 bases, with 14 bases between. CDR3 length: 15 amino acids. Germline values: CDR1 SGHRS, CDR2 YFSETQ. The CDR3 bases are TGCGCCAGCATTAGCAGGGATAGTAACACCGGGGAGCTGTTTTTT. It yields the protein CASISRDSNTGELFF.

This sequence joins TRBV2 and TRBJ2-5; no firm D call. Germline V CDR1 and CDR2: SNHLY, FYNNEI. The CDR3 extends over 14 amino acids. Trimming stripped 3 bases from V and 2 bases from J, with 10 bases between. The CDR3 here is CASSDRALQETQYF. The CDR3 DNA reads as TGTGCCAGCAGTGATCGAGCGTTACAAGAGACCCAGTACTTC.

This chain connects TRBV18 to TRBJ1-5; 9 bases match TRBD1. Unmatched junction bases numbered 0, after V lost 3 bases and J lost 6 bases. There are 13 residues in the CDR3. CDR1 and CDR2 from the germline V gene are KGHSH and LQKENI. CDR3 DNA: TGTGCCAGCTCACCGGACAGGGGTCAGCCCCAGCATTTT. This encodes CASSPDRGQPQHF.

This chain joins TRBV27 and TRBJ2-5, with 10 nucleotides matching TRBD2. The CDR3 length is 18 residues. Germline V lookup: CDR1 MNHEY, CDR2 SMNVEV (reference sequence). Trimming removed 2 bases from V and 4 bases from J; junction bases left unmatched: 13. The CDR3 loop reads CASSLGGTSVPFAETQYF. In DNA, the CDR3 is TGTGCCAGCAGTTTAGGGGGGACTAGCGTTCCTTTCGCAGAGACCCAGTACTTC.

The table lists this clone with a count of one. The J gene is TRBJ2-5, the V gene TRBV5-1; 10 bases are a match to TRBD2. Germline V lookup: CDR1 SGHRS, CDR2 YFSETQ. V gave up 4 bases and J gave up 5 bases; unmatched junction bases: 8. The CDR3 loop spans 15 amino acids. This CDR3 is CASSEGLAARETQYF. For the CDR3, the DNA is TGCGCCAGCAGCGAAGGACTAGCGGCCCGGGAGACCCAGTACTTC.

This chain uses TRBV6-6 with TRBJ2-7; 10 nucleotides match TRBD2. Germline CDR1 is MNHNY and CDR2 is SVGAGI (reference sequence). The CDR3 totals 14 residues. With 6 bases clipped from V and 6 bases from J, the junction kept 8 bases outside the gene matches. The CDR3 sequence is CASSDSGRLREQYF. The CDR3, as DNA: TGTGCCAGCAGCGATAGCGGGAGGCTCCGCGAGCAGTACTTC.

This clone was observed a few times. The chain joins TRBV19 to TRBJ2-1; 7 nucleotides align to TRBD2. V dropped 8 bases and J dropped 8; count of bases not matched to a gene: 12. The V gene's germline CDR1 is LNHDA and CDR2 SQIVND (reference sequence). There are 14 residues in the CDR3. The CDR3 loop reads CASAGGSPRDEQFF. In nucleotides, the CDR3 is TGTGCCAGTGCCGGCGGGAGCCCCAGGGATGAGCAGTTCTTC.

This clone came up once. The chain is built from TRBV5-6 and TRBJ2-7; TRBD2 is a possible D gene (6 bases). Germline CDR1 is SGHDT and CDR2 is YYEEEE. The CDR3 covers 14 residues. The ends were cut back, 4 bases at V and 2 bases at J, with 13 bases in the middle. The CDR3 coding sequence is TGTGCCAGCAGCCCCGCCGGGAGCCCCTACGAGCAGTACTTC. Its translation: CASSPAGSPYEQYF.

V usage is TRBV11-2 and J usage is TRBJ1-1, with D possibly being TRBD1 (5 bases). Germline V gene data show CDR1 as SGHAT and CDR2 as FQNNGV. This CDR3 region has 14 residues. V lost 5 bases and J lost 7, with 17 bases in between. CDR3 sequence (DNA): TGTGCCAGCAGCCAAAGGTCCGGGGGGTTTGAAGCTTTCTTT. This encodes CASSQRSGGFEAFF.

This sequence joins TRBV6-5 and TRBJ1-2; D unresolved. The CDR3 spans 12 residues. Trimming shortened V by 2 bases and J by 8 bases, and 9 bases separated the two germline ends. The germline gives CDR1 MNHEY, CDR2 SVGAGI. This chain's CDR3 is CASSYGRSGYTF. The CDR3 DNA is TGTGCCAGCAGTTACGGGCGCTCCGGCTACACCTTC.

This chain connects TRBV15 to TRBJ1-4; D unclear. The ends were cut back, 2 bases at V and 5 bases at J, with 3 bases in the middle. The CDR3 sequence is 12 residues long. Looked up from germline, CDR1 is LNHNV and CDR2 is YYDKDF (reference sequence). In DNA form, the CDR3 reads TGTGCCACCAGCAGACCAAATGAAAAACTGTTTTTT. It yields the protein CATSRPNEKLFF.

The chain recombines TRBV18 with TRBJ1-2; D is uncertain. Germline CDR1 is KGHSH and CDR2 is LQKENI. The ends were cut back, 3 bases at V and 4 bases at J, with 9 bases in the middle. This CDR3 comprises 13 residues. Written as DNA, the CDR3 is TGTGCCAGCTCACCGGAGGAGGGCTATGGCTACACCTTC. This gives the protein CASSPEEGYGYTF. The entire variable domain, with the rest obtained from reference TRBV18 and TRBJ1-2, is as follows: NAGVMQNPRHLVRRRGQEARLRCSPMKGHSHVYWYRQLPEEGLKFMVYLQKENIIDESGMPKERFSAEFPKEGPSILRIQQVVRGDSAAYFCASSPEEGYGYTFGSGTRLTVV.